The 32 T cell receptor beta chains presented below share a single source sample, sequenced in a study of cytomegalovirus exposure and HLA in healthy donors. PCR used 60 Vbeta primers and 13 Jbeta primers. Clones were sequenced by immunoSEQ multiplex PCR, and TCRdb holds only the in-frame ones, with some missing. Of 150,000 to 200,000 clones listed, about 80% were seen once; the top ten hold 2.1%. Sequencing was carried out using PBMCs. The receptors come from a woman aged 18-29 years in good health and CMV-seropositive.

The chain's CDR3 is CASTIASGVGTEAFF. The CDR3 nucleotides are TGTGCCAGCACTATAGCTTCAGGGGTGGGGACTGAAGCTTTCTTT. The genes are TRBV28 and TRBJ1-1; a weak D match, TRBD1 (6 bases). There are 15 residues in the CDR3. V lost 7 bases and J 5 bases, leaving 20 bases between the germline ends. From germline, CDR1 is MDHEN and CDR2 SYDVKM.

The chain carries TRBV18 and TRBJ2-1, with 13 bases that match TRBD2. Per the germline V gene, CDR1 is KGHSH and CDR2 is LQKENI. V lost 6 bases, J lost 8 bases, and 4 bases stayed unmatched. The length of the CDR3 is 14 residues. The CDR3 coding sequence is TGTGCCAGCTCCGGGACTAGCGGGGACGATGAGCAGTTCTTC. Protein product: CASSGTSGDDEQFF. The full variable domain, completed using reference TRBV18 and TRBJ2-1, is NAGVMQNPRHLVRRRGQEARLRCSPMKGHSHVYWYRQLPEEGLKFMVYLQKENIIDESGMPKERFSAEFPKEGPSILRIQQVVRGDSAAYFCASSGTSGDDEQFFGPGTRLTVL.

The chain has TRBV18 and TRBJ1-2, with TRBD1 as a possible D gene (6 bases). Between the trimmed V and J ends, which lost 3 bases and 4 bases, there was a span of 18 bases. CDR1 and CDR2 from the germline V gene are KGHSH and LQKENI. The CDR3 contains 16 residues. The CDR3 coding sequence is TGTGCCAGCTCACCGGGACAAGGTCCTTTACTCTATGGCTACACCTTC. It is translated as CASSPGQGPLLYGYTF.

This chain uses TRBV6-5 with TRBJ1-2; D gene uncertain. Germline CDR1 MNHEY, CDR2 SVGAGI. V was shortened by 0 bases and J by 6 bases, with 8 bases between the two germline ends. There are 13 residues in the CDR3. The CDR3: CASSYSQFNGYTF. The CDR3 bases are TGTGCCAGCAGTTACTCTCAGTTTAATGGCTACACCTTC.

The chain recombines TRBV28 with TRBJ2-5, with 7 positions matching TRBD1. The V and J ends lost 4 bases and 5 bases, in that order; junction bases with no gene match: 10. The germline gives CDR1 MDHEN, CDR2 SYDVKM. The CDR3 contains 15 residues. As DNA, the CDR3 is TGTGCCAGCAGTTCGCCACACAGGGGAAGGGAGACCCAGTACTTC. It specifies CASSSPHRGRETQYF.

Remarks on this clone: Germline and junction disagree at one end, which may indicate a read error. V and J are TRBV7-9 and TRBJ2-2, with a weak D call TRBD2 (6 bases). Germline values: CDR1 SEHNR, CDR2 FQNEAQ (reference sequence). The CDR3 loop spans 15 amino acids. The CDR3 region has the DNA TGTTCCAGCAACCCTAGGAGCGGAGGGACCGGGGAGCTGTTTTTT. This codes for CSSNPRSGGTGELFF.

The chain carries TRBV25-1 and TRBJ2-1; D might be TRBD1 (5 bases). V lost 4 bases and J lost 3, with 7 bases in between. Per germline, CDR1 MGHDK and CDR2 SYGVNS. The CDR3 contains 13 residues. The CDR3 sequence: CASSGQNYNEQFF. CDR3 in DNA: TGTGCCAGCAGTGGACAGAACTACAATGAGCAGTTCTTC.

V and J are TRBV6-5 and TRBJ1-1; 8 bases agree with TRBD1. The J segment lost 1 base and the V segment lost 6 bases, leaving 4 bases of the junction unmatched. The germline V gene has CDR1 MNHEY and CDR2 SVGAGI. The CDR3 has 14 residues. The CDR3 protein is CASRQDRGNTEAFF. The DNA of the CDR3 is TGTGCCAGCAGGCAAGACAGGGGGAACACTGAAGCTTTCTTT.

The CDR3 DNA reads TGTGCAAGTCGCCCGACTAGCGGTCTGCAAGAGACCCAGTACTTC. Encoded protein: CASRPTSGLQETQYF. The chain links TRBV12-2 to TRBJ2-5; the D segment call TRBD2 is taken from the table without a DNA check. TRBV12-2 is a pseudogene locus. The CDR3 length is 15 residues.

CDR3 DNA: TGTGCCACCAGCAGAGCCGGGACAGGGGCTGGCTACACCTTC. Encoded protein: CATSRAGTGAGYTF. This chain joins TRBV15 and TRBJ1-2; 10 bases are shared with TRBD1. Germline V CDR1 and CDR2: LNHNV, YYDKDF (reference sequence). CDR3 length equals 14 residues. The V and J ends lost 1 base and 7 bases, in that order; junction bases with no gene match: 3.

The chain combines TRBV7-9 with TRBJ1-2; D unresolved. Trimming took 2 bases from V and 6 from J, leaving 10 bases between them. Per germline, CDR1 SEHNR and CDR2 FQNEAQ (reference sequence). The CDR3 is made up of 13 amino acids. This chain's CDR3 is CASSLSQVHGYTF. CDR3 bases: TGTGCCAGCAGCTTAAGCCAGGTGCATGGCTACACCTTC.

The chain combines TRBV10-3 with TRBJ1-4; D uncertain. Looked up from germline, CDR1 is ENHRY and CDR2 is SYGVKD. The V end lost 10 bases, the J end lost 7 bases, and 19 bases lay between the germline ends. The CDR3 runs to 14 residues. CDR3 nucleotides: TGTGCCACCAAGGAAGGCCTAGGGAGTGAAAAACTGTTTTTT. It codes for CATKEGLGSEKLFF.

The chain joins TRBV9 to TRBJ2-5; 9 bases are a match to TRBD1. Per germline, CDR1 SGDLS and CDR2 YYNGEE. The CDR3 consists of 16 residues. V shed 3 bases and J 5 bases; nucleotides not matched to a gene: 11. CDR3 nucleotides: TGTGCCAGCAGCGACGGATCGACAGGGGGGTTGGAGACCCAGTACTTC. This translates into CASSDGSTGGLETQYF.

The rearrangement joins TRBV6-5 to TRBJ1-4, with 8 bases identical to TRBD1. The CDR3 runs to 13 residues. Losses at the gene ends were 6 bases for V and 6 bases for J; bases not matched to a gene: 3. Germline-derived CDR1 and CDR2 are MNHEY and SVGAGI. The CDR3 spells CASRPGQDEKLFF. The CDR3 DNA follows: TGTGCCAGCAGGCCGGGACAGGATGAAAAACTGTTTTTT.

This clone was counted a single time. The chain combines TRBV6-6 with TRBJ2-4, with a tentative D call TRBD2 (7 bases). V lost 2 bases, J lost 9 bases, and 11 bases lay in between. The CDR3 is 13 residues long. In germline, CDR1 is MNHNY, CDR2 SVGAGI (reference sequence). The CDR3 region is CASSYGGAGIQYF. The CDR3 nucleotides are TGTGCCAGCAGTTACGGGGGGGCAGGCATTCAGTACTTC.

The rearrangement joins TRBV19 to TRBJ2-5, with D possibly TRBD2 on 5 matching bases. The ends were cut back, 2 bases at V and 3 bases at J, with 7 bases in the middle. The CDR3 spans 13 residues. The germline V gene has CDR1 LNHDA and CDR2 SQIVND (reference sequence). CDR3 nucleotides: TGTGCCAGTAGTATATACGGGGAAGAGACCCAGTACTTC. Translation: CASSIYGEETQYF.

The rearrangement joins TRBV7-9 to TRBJ2-7, with 7 nucleotides matching TRBD2. V lost 6 bases and J lost 2; bases outside the gene matches: 13. The CDR3 is made up of 16 amino acids. The germline gives CDR1 SEHNR, CDR2 FQNEAQ (reference sequence). Here the CDR3 reads CASSPSGAGSTYEQYF. Written as DNA, the CDR3 is TGTGCCAGCAGTCCGTCAGGAGCGGGGAGTACCTACGAGCAGTACTTC.

This clone was observed a few times. The chain joins TRBV2 to TRBJ1-6; no reliable D call. The CDR3 has 14 amino acids. Germline assignment: CDR1 SNHLY and CDR2 FYNNEI. Trimming removed 8 bases at V and 0 bases at J, with 8 bases between. CDR3 sequence reads: CASEKSSYNSPLHF. CDR3 DNA: TGTGCCAGCGAGAAGAGCTCCTATAATTCACCCCTCCACTTT.

The chain links TRBV10-3 to TRBJ2-3; 7 positions match TRBD1. The CDR3 runs 14 residues. V was pared by 3 bases and J by 6 bases, with 6 bases of the junction left unmatched. Germline-derived CDR1 and CDR2 are ENHRY and SYGVKD. The CDR3 here is CAISELDRRDTQYF. DNA of the CDR3: TGTGCCATCAGTGAACTGGACAGGAGGGATACGCAGTATTTT.

This clone was picked up a small number of times. This chain connects TRBV13 to TRBJ1-1, with TRBD1 matching over 8 bases. Germline CDR1 PRHDT, CDR2 FYEKMQ (reference sequence). Losses at the gene ends were 4 bases for V and 0 bases for J; bases not matched to a gene: 4. This CDR3 contains 15 residues. DNA for the CDR3: TGTGCCAGCAGCTCCCAGGGGGCCGTGAACACTGAAGCTTTCTTT. It specifies CASSSQGAVNTEAFF. The full variable domain, in which reference TRBV13 and TRBJ1-1 provide the parts outside the CDR3, is AAGVIQSPRHLIKEKRETATLKCYPIPRHDTVYWYQQGPGQDPQFLISFYEKMQSDKGSIPDRFSAQQFSDYHSELNMSSLELGDSALYFCASSSQGAVNTEAFFGQGTRLTVV.

The chain recombines TRBV30 with TRBJ2-3; 15 nucleotides align to TRBD2. The CDR3 is made up of 16 amino acids. With 2 bases clipped from V and 6 bases from J, the junction kept 6 bases outside the gene matches. Germline assignment: CDR1 GTSNPN and CDR2 SVGIG (reference sequence). The CDR3 spells CAWSFSGTSGGDTQYF. The CDR3 DNA reads as TGTGCCTGGAGTTTCTCCGGGACTAGCGGGGGGGATACGCAGTATTTT.

This clone was detected once. This chain uses TRBV6-5 with TRBJ1-2; 8 bases match TRBD1. Trimming took 4 bases from V and 5 from J; bases not matched to a gene: 12. The length of the CDR3 is 16 residues. Germline V gene lookup returns CDR1 MNHEY and CDR2 SVGAGI. CDR3 residues: CASSFQGAAPPYGYTF. The DNA for the CDR3 is TGTGCCAGCAGTTTCCAGGGGGCTGCCCCGCCGTATGGCTACACCTTC.

The V call is TRBV27, the J call TRBJ2-7; TRBD1 is a possible D gene (6 bases). From germline, CDR1 is MNHEY and CDR2 SMNVEV (reference sequence). V gave up 3 bases and J gave up 4 bases, with 25 bases separating them. The CDR3 is 18 amino acids. The CDR3: CASSFDPPATRGPYEQYF. The DNA of the CDR3 is TGTGCCAGCAGTTTTGACCCCCCAGCCACCAGGGGCCCTTACGAGCAGTACTTC.

This clone was detected a few times. V usage is TRBV4-1 and J usage is TRBJ2-7, with 10 nucleotides matching TRBD1. V gave up 5 bases and J gave up 6 bases; unmatched junction bases: 7. The CDR3 contains 14 residues. The V gene's germline CDR1 is MGHRA and CDR2 YSYEKL. The CDR3 nucleotides read TGCGCCAGCAGCACCCTTTGGACAGGGGGCGAGCAGTACTTC. Amino acids: CASSTLWTGGEQYF.

V usage is TRBV30 and J usage is TRBJ2-3; TRBD2 might be the D (6 bases). Trimming left V 3 bases short and J 4 bases short, with 11 bases between. Germline V gene sequence: CDR1 GTSNPN, CDR2 SVGIG (reference sequence). The CDR3 spans 13 residues. The CDR3 here is CAWSWAGSDTQYF. CDR3 sequence (DNA): TGTGCCTGGAGCTGGGCGGGGTCAGATACGCAGTATTTT.

The chain uses TRBV25-1 and TRBJ1-1; 8 bases are shared with TRBD1. CDR1 and CDR2 from the germline V gene are MGHDK and SYGVNS. J lost 5 bases, V lost 8 bases, and 7 bases had no gene match. The CDR3 consists of 13 residues. CDR3 DNA: TGTGCCAGCGTCGGACAGGGATGGACTGAAGCTTTCTTT. Its protein product is CASVGQGWTEAFF.

V is TRBV4-3 and J is TRBJ1-1; D might be TRBD1 (6 bases). Germline values: CDR1 LGHNA, CDR2 YSLEER. The CDR3 has 18 amino acids. V was clipped by 1 base and J by 0 bases, with 18 bases between them. The CDR3 is CASSQGQFSDSMNTEAFF. CDR3 nucleotides: TGCGCCAGCAGCCAAGGTCAGTTCTCGGACAGCATGAACACTGAAGCTTTCTTT.

The rearrangement uses TRBV30 and TRBJ2-1; TRBD1 matches at 7 bases. The CDR3 totals 14 residues. Germline assignment: CDR1 GTSNPN and CDR2 SVGIG (reference sequence). The trim removed 1 base at V and 2 bases at J, leaving 2 bases unmatched. This CDR3 is CAWSGQGPYNEQFF. CDR3 DNA: TGTGCCTGGAGTGGACAGGGCCCCTACAATGAGCAGTTCTTC.

The gene calls are TRBV7-2 and TRBJ2-2; D unclear. The V end was cut by 5 bases, the J end by 3 bases, with 13 bases between. Germline lookup yields CDR1 SGHTA and CDR2 FQGNSA. CDR3 length equals 15 residues. DNA of the CDR3: TGTGCCAGCAGCCCCCGGCTAGGAGACACCGGGGAGCTGTTTTTT. Translating gives CASSPRLGDTGELFF.

V gene TRBV7-3 combines with J gene TRBJ2-6; D is ambiguous. The V end was cut by 5 bases, the J end by 2 bases, with 4 bases between. The germline gives CDR1 SGHTA, CDR2 FQGTGA. The CDR3 extends over 13 amino acids. DNA for the CDR3: TGTGCCAGCAGCCTTGCTGGGGCCAACGTCCTGACTTTC. Its protein is CASSLAGANVLTF.

The chain employs TRBV27 and TRBJ2-1; 11 bases agree with TRBD1. This CDR3 has 15 residues. Germline trimming cut 6 bases from V and 4 bases from J; bases unmatched to any gene: 5. Germline V lookup: CDR1 MNHEY, CDR2 SMNVEV (reference sequence). CDR3 in amino acids: CASSIGTGGYNEQFF. The CDR3 nucleotides read TGTGCCAGCAGCATCGGGACAGGGGGTTACAATGAGCAGTTCTTC.

The table lists this clone with a count of one. The chain has TRBV4-2 and TRBJ1-4, with D tentatively TRBD1 (6 bases). Germline lookup yields CDR1 LGHNA and CDR2 YNFKEQ. The CDR3 runs 15 residues. V was trimmed by 0 bases and J by 3 bases, leaving 8 bases between them. CDR3 in DNA: TGTGCCAGCAGCCAAGAAAGGACAGCTAATGAAAAACTGTTTTTT. This gives the protein CASSQERTANEKLFF.